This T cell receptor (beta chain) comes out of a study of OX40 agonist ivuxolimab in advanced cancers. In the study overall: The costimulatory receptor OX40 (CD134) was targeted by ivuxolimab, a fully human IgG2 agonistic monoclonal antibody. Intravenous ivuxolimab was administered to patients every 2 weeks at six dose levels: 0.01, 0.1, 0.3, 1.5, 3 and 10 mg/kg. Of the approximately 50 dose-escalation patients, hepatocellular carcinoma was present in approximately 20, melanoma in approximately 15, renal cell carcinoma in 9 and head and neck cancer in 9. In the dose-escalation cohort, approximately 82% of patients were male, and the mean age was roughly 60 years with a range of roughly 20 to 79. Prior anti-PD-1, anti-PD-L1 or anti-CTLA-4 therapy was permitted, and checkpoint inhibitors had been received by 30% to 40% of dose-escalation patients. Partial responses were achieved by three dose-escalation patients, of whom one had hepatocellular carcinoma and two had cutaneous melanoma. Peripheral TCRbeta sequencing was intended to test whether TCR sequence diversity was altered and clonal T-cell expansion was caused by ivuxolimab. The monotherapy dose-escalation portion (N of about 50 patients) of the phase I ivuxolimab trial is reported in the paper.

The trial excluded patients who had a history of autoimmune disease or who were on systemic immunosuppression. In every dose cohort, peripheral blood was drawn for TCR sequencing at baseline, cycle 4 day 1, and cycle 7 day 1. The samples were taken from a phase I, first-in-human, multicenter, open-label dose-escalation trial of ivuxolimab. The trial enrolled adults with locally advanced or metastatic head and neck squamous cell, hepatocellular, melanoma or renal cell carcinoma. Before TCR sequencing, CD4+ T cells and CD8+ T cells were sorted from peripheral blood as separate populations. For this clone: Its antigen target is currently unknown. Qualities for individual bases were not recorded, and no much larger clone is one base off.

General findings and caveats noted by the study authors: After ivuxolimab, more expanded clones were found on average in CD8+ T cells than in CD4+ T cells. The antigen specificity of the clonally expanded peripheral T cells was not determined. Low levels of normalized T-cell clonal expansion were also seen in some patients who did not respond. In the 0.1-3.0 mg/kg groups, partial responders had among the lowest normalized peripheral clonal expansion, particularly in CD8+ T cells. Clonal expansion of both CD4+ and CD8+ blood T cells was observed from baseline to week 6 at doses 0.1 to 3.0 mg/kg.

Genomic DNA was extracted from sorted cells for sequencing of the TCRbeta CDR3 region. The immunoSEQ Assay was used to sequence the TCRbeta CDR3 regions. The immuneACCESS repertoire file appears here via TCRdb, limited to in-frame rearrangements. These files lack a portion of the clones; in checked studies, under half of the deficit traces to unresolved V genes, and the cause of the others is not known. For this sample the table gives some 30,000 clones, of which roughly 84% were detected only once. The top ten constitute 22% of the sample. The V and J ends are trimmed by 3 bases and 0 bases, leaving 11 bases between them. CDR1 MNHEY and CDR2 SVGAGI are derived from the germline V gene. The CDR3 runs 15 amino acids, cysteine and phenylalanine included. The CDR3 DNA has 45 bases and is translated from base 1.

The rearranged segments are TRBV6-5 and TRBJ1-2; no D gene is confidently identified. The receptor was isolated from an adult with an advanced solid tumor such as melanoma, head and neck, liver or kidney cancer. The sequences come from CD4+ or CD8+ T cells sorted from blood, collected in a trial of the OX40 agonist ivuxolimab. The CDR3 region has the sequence CASSYREGANYGYTF. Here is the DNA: TGTGCCAGCAGTTATAGAGAGGGAGCTAACTATGGCTACACCTTC.